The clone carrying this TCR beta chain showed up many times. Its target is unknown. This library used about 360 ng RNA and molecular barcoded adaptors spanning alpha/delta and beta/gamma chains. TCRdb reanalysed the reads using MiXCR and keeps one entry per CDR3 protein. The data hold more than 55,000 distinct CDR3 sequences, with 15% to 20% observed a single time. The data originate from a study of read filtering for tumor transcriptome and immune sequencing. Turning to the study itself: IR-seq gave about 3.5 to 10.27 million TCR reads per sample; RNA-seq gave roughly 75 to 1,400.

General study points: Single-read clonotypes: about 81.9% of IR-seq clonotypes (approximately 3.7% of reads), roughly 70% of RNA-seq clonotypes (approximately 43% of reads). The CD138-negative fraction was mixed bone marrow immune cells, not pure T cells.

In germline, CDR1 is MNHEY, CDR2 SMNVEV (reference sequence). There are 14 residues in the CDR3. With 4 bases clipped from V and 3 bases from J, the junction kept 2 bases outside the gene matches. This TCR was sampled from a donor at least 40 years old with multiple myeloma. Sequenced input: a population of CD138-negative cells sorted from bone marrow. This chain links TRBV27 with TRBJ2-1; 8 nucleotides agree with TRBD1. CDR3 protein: CASSSGGVYNEQFF. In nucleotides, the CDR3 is TGTGCCAGCAGTTCAGGGGGCGTCTACAATGAGCAGTTCTTC.